The entry below describes one T cell receptor beta chain. What it binds is not known. This entry comes from a study of graft-versus-host responses after intestinal transplantation. Study-wide context: Following induction with anti-thymocyte globulin, all recipients were given tacrolimus and steroids for approximately 3 years.

Clones were sequenced by immunoSEQ multiplex PCR, and TCRdb holds only the in-frame ones, with some missing. The data contain about 90,000 clones, 85% to 95% of them seen just once; the ten biggest clones take up approximately 0.19%. This CDR3 has 15 residues. Germline V gene data show CDR1 as SGHRS and CDR2 as YFSETQ. Trimming removed 2 bases from V and 4 bases from J, with 15 bases in between. This receptor was identified in a human donor who was the organ donor for an intestinal transplant. Sequencing was performed on unstimulated CD4+ T cells sorted from spleen or lymph node cells, taken before transplant. This chain joins TRBV5-1 and TRBJ2-5; D perhaps matches TRBD2 (6 bases). The chain's CDR3 is CASSFGGAGRETQYF. The CDR3 bases are TGCGCCAGCAGCTTCGGCGGGGCGGGCCGAGAGACCCAGTACTTC.